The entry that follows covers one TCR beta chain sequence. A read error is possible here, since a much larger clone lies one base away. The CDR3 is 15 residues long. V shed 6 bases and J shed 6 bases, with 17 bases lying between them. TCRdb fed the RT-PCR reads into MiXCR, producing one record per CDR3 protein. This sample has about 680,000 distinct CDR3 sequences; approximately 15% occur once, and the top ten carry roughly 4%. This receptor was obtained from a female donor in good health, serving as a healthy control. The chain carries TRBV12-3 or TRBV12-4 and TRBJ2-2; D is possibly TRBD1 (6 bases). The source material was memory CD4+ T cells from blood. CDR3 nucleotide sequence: TGTGCCAGCAGGAAGGGGGATCTGGCCGCCGGGGAGCTGTTTTTT. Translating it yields CASRKGDLAAGELFF.